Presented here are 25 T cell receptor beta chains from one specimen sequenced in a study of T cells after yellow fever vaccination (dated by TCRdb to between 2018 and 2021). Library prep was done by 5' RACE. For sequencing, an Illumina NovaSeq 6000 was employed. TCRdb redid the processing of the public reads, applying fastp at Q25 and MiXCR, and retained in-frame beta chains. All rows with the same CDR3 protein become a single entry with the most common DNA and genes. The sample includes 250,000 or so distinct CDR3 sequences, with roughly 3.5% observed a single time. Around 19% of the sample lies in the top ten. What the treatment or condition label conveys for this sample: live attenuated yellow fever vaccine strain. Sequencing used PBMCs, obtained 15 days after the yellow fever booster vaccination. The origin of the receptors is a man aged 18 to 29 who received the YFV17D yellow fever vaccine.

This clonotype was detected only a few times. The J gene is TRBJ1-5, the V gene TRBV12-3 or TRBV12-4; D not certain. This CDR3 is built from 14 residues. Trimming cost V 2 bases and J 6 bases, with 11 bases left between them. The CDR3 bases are TGTGCCAGCAGTTTATCAGCCGGTTTTCAGCCCCAGCATTTT. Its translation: CASSLSAGFQPQHF.

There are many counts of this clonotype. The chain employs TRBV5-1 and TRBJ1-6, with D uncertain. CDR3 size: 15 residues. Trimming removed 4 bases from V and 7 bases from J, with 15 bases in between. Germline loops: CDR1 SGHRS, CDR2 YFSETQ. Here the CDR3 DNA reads TGCGCCAGCAGCCCCGACACCCTGGGGAATTCACCCCTCCACTTT. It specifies CASSPDTLGNSPLHF.

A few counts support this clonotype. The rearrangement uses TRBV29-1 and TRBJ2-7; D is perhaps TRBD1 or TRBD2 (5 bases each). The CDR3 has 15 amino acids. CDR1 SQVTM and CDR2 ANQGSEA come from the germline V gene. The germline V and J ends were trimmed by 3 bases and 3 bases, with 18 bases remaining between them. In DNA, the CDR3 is TGCAGCGTTGATGTTCCGGCCGGGACGGGCTACGAGCAGTACGTC. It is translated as CSVDVPAGTGYEQYV.

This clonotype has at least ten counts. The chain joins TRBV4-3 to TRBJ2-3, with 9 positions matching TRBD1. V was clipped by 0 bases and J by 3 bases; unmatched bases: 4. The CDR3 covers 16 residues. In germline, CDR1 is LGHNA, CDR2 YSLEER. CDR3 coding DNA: TGCGCCAGCAGCCAAGATAAGACAGGGGGGACAGATACGCAGTATTTT. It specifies CASSQDKTGGTDTQYF.

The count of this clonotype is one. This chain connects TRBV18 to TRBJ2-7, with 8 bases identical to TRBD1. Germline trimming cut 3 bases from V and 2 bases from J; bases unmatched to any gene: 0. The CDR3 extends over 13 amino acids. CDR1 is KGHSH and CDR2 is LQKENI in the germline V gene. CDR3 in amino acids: CASSPDRAYEQYV. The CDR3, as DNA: TGTGCCAGCTCACCGGACAGGGCCTACGAGCAGTACGTC.

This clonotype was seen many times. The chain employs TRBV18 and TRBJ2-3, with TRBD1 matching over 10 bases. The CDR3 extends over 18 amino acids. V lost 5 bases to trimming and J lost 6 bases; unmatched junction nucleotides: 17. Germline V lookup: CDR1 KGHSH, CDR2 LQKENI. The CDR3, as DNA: TGTGCCAGCTCAGCGCTGGTCCCGGGACAGGGGACGGCCGATACGCAGTATTTT. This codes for CASSALVPGQGTADTQYF.

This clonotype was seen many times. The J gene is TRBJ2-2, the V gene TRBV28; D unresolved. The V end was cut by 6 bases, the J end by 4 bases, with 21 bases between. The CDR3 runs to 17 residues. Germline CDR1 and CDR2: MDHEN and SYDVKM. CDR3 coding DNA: TGTGCCAGCAGCCCCCGGGTGACCGCACAACTCACCGGGGAGCTGTTTTTT. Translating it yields CASSPRVTAQLTGELFF.

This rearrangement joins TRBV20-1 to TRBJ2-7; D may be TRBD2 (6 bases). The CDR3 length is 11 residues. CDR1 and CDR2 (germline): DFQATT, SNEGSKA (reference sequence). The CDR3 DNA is TGCAGCGCGCAGGGAGGCCACGAGCAGTACGTC. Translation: CSAQGGHEQYV.

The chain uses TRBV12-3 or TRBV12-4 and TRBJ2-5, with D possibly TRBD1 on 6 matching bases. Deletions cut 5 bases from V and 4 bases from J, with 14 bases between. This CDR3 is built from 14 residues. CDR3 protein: CASSDNRDLETQYF. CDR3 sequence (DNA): TGTGCCAGCAGTGACAACAGGGATCTAGAGACCCAGTACTTC.

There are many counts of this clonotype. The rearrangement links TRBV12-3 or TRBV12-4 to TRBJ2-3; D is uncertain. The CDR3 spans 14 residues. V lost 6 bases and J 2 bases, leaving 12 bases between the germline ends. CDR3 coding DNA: TGTGCCAGCAGCCTCACTACCCCCACAGATACGCAGTATTTT. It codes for CASSLTTPTDTQYF.

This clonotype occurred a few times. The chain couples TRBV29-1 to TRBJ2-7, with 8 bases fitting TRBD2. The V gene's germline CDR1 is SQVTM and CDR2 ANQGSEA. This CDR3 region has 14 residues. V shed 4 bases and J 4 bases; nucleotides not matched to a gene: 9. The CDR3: CSVAYLAGLYEQYF. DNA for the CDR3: TGCAGCGTTGCCTACCTAGCGGGTTTATACGAGCAGTACTTC.

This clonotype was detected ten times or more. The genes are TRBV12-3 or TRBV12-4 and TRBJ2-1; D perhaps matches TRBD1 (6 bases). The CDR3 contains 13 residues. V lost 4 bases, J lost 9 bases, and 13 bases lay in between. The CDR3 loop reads CASSSTGFIEQFF. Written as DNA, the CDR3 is TGTGCCAGCAGTTCCACAGGGTTTATTGAGCAGTTCTTC.

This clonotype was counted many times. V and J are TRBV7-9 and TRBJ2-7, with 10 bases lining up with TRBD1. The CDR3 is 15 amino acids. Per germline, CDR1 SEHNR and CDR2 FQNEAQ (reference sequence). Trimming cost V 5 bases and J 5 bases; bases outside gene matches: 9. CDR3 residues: CASSPPRGTGDEQYV. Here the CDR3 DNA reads TGTGCCAGCAGCCCCCCTCGGGGGACAGGGGACGAGCAGTACGTC.

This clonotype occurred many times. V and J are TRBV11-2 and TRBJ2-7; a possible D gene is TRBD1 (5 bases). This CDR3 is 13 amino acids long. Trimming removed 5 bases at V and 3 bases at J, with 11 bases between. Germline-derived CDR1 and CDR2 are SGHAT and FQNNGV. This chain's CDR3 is CASSMTVGYEQYV. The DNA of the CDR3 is TGTGCCAGCAGCATGACAGTTGGCTACGAGCAGTACGTC.

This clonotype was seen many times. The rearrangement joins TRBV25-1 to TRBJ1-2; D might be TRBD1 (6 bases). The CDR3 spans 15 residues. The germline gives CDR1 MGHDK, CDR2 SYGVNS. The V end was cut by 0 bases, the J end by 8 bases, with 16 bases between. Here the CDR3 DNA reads TGTGCCAGCAGTGAATATACAGGGACCCTTGGAGGCTACACCTTC. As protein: CASSEYTGTLGGYTF.

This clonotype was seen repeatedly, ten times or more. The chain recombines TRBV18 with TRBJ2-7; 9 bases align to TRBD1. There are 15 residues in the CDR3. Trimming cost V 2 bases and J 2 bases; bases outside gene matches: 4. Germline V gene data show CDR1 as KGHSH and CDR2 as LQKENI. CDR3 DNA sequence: TGTGCCAGCTCACCAGGGACAGGGATAACCTACGAGCAGTACTTC. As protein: CASSPGTGITYEQYF.

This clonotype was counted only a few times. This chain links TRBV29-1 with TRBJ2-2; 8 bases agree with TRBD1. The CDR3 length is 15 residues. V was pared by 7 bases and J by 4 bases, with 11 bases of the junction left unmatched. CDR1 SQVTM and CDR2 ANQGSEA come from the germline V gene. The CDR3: CSALTRTGFTGELFF. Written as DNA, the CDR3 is TGCAGCGCCCTCACAAGGACAGGGTTCACCGGGGAGCTGTTTTTT.

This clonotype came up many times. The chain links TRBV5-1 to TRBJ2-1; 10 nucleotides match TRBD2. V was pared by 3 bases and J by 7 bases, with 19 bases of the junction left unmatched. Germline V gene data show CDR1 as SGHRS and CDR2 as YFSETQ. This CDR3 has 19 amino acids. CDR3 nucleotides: TGCGCCAGCAGCTCCGATTTAGCGGGGGGCACACCCGGGGGAAATGAGCAGTTCTTC. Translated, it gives CASSSDLAGGTPGGNEQFF.

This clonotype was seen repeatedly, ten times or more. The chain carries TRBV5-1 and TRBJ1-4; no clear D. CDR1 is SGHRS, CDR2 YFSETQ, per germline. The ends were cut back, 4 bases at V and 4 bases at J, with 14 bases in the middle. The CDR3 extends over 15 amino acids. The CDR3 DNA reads TGCGCCAGCAGCCTCCGACCGGCGAGTAATGAAAAACTGTTTTTT. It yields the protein CASSLRPASNEKLFF.

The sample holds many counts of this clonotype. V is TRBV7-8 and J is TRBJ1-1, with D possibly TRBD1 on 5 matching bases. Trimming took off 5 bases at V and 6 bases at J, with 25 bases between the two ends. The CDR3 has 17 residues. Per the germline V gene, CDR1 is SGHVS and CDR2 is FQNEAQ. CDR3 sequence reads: CASSHRTWTLPKSEAFF. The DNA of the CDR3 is TGTGCCAGCAGCCACCGAACTTGGACACTGCCTAAGTCTGAAGCTTTCTTT.

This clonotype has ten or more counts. CDR3 sequence reads: CASSYSSGDQETQYF. CDR3 coding DNA: TGTGCCAGCAGTTACTCGAGTGGGGACCAAGAGACCCAGTACTTC. The genes are TRBV6-2 or TRBV6-3 and TRBJ2-5; no definite D call. This CDR3 has 15 amino acids. Trimming took 0 bases from V and 0 from J, leaving 8 bases between them. In germline, CDR1 is MNHEY, CDR2 SVGEGT.

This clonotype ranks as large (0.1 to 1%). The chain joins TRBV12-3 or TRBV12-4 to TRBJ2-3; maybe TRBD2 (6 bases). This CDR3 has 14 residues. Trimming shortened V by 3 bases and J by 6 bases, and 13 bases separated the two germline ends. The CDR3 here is CASSLGGVGDTQYF. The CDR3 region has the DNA TGTGCCAGCAGTTTGGGCGGGGTAGGGGATACGCAGTATTTT.

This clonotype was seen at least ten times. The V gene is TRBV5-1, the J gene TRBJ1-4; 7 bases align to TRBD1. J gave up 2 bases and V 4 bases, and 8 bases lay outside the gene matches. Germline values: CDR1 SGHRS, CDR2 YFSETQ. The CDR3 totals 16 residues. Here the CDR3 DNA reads TGCGCCAGCAGCCCACGACAGGGAGGCACTAATGAAAAACTGTTTTTT. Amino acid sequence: CASSPRQGGTNEKLFF. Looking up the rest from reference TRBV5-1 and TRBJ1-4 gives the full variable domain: KAGVTQTPRYLIKTRGQQVTLSCSPISGHRSVSWYQQTPGQGLQFLFEYFSETQRNKGNFPGRFSGRQFSNSRSEMNVSTLELGDSALYLCASSPRQGGTNEKLFFGSGTQLSVL.

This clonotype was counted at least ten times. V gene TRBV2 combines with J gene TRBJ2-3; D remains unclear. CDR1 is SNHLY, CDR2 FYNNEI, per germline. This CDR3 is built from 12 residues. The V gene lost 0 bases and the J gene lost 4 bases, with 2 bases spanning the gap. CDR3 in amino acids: CASSEAPDTQYF. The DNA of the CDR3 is TGTGCCAGCAGTGAAGCCCCAGATACGCAGTATTTT.

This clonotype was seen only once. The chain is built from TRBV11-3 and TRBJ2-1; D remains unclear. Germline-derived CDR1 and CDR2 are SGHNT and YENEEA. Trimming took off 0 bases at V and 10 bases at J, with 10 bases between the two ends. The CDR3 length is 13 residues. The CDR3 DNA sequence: TGTGCCAGCAGCTTAGATCGTACGGAGGAGCAGTTCTTC. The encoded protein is CASSLDRTEEQFF.